The 10 T cell receptor beta chains below all came from one sample that was sequenced in a study of blood T cell repertoires in COVID-19 (dated by TCRdb to 2020 to 2021). Libraries were made using the immunoSEQ multiplex PCR assay. Held by TCRdb, this immuneACCESS table contains in-frame sequences only and omits some clones. Under half of the omission traces to an unresolved V gene where checked; the cause of the rest is unknown. The sample table holds about 120,000 clones, of which more than 60% were seen once. The top ten hold approximately 2.1% of the sample. Sequenced: peripheral blood. All receptors come from a woman aged 70-85 years with acute or convalescent COVID-19.

The genes are TRBV6-5 and TRBJ2-7; D is uncertain. Germline CDR1 and CDR2: MNHEY and SVGAGI. V was cut by 6 bases and J by 0 bases, with 9 bases left in between. The CDR3 loop spans 13 amino acids. In DNA form, the CDR3 reads TGTGCCAGCAGCCAGACACCCTCCTACGAGCAGTACTTC. Translated, it gives CASSQTPSYEQYF.

Only a few counts were recorded for this clone. The V gene is TRBV9, the J gene TRBJ2-1; TRBD2 is a possible D gene (5 bases). The CDR3 extends over 15 amino acids. V was clipped by 3 bases and J by 0 bases, with 10 bases between them. Germline V gives CDR1 SGDLS, CDR2 YYNGEE. CDR3 sequence reads: CASSAEGASYNEQFF. CDR3 in DNA: TGTGCCAGCAGCGCCGAGGGAGCCTCCTACAATGAGCAGTTCTTC.

This chain links TRBV28 with TRBJ1-2, with D unclear. This CDR3 contains 13 residues. V shed 4 bases and J shed 0 bases, with 6 bases lying between them. The V gene's germline CDR1 is MDHEN and CDR2 SYDVKM. CDR3 loop: CASSSRANYGYTF. CDR3 DNA sequence: TGTGCCAGCAGTTCCCGGGCTAACTATGGCTACACCTTC.

The chain couples TRBV18 to TRBJ2-7, with 7 bases lining up with TRBD1. In germline, CDR1 is KGHSH, CDR2 LQKENI. V lost 2 bases and J lost 2; bases outside the gene matches: 9. This CDR3 has 16 amino acids. The CDR3 DNA is TGTGCCAGCTCACCAAACGTGGGGCAGGGGGCCTACGAGCAGTACTTC. Its translation: CASSPNVGQGAYEQYF.

The chain recombines TRBV28 with TRBJ2-3, with TRBD1 identical over 9 bases. The V gene end was trimmed by 3 bases and the J gene end by 7 bases; junction bases not matched to a gene: 8. Germline CDR1 and CDR2: MDHEN and SYDVKM. This CDR3 is built from 15 residues. CDR3 sequence: CASSLGQGTWNTQYF. The CDR3 DNA reads TGTGCCAGCAGTTTGGGACAGGGAACATGGAATACGCAGTATTTT.

The V and J genes are TRBV25-1 and TRBJ2-2, with 8 bases matching TRBD2. J gave up 1 base and V 10 bases, and 11 bases lay outside the gene matches. Germline V gene sequence: CDR1 MGHDK, CDR2 SYGVNS. This CDR3 has 16 amino acids. Here the CDR3 reads CATTHTSGVNTGELFF. CDR3 nucleotide sequence: TGTGCCACGACCCATACTAGCGGAGTGAACACCGGGGAGCTGTTTTTT.

The chain carries TRBV19 and TRBJ1-4; maybe TRBD1 (5 bases). V dropped 5 bases and J dropped 0 bases, with 13 bases sitting between them. Germline V gives CDR1 LNHDA, CDR2 SQIVND (reference sequence). The CDR3 runs 16 residues. The CDR3 here is CASSLRDSATNEKLFF. CDR3 DNA: TGTGCCAGTAGTCTTCGGGACTCAGCAACTAATGAAAAACTGTTTTTT. Combining the CDR3 with reference TRBV19 and TRBJ1-4 gives the whole variable domain DGGITQSPKYLFRKEGQNVTLSCEQNLNHDAMYWYRQDPGQGLRLIYYSQIVNDFQKGDIAEGYSVSREKKESFPLTVTSAQKNPTAFYLCASSLRDSATNEKLFFGSGTQLSVL.

The chain employs TRBV4-3 and TRBJ1-4; no clear D gene. The V gene lost 0 bases and the J gene lost 4 bases, with 15 bases spanning the gap. There are 17 residues in the CDR3. Per the germline V gene, CDR1 is LGHNA and CDR2 is YSLEER. The CDR3, as DNA: TGCGCCAGCAGCCAAGAAAGATCTGGGCGGGGTAATGAAAAACTGTTTTTT. It yields the protein CASSQERSGRGNEKLFF.

In this sample, this clone turned up once. V is TRBV2 and J is TRBJ2-7; maybe TRBD1 (5 bases). In germline, CDR1 is SNHLY, CDR2 FYNNEI. V lost 4 bases to trimming and J lost 0 bases, with 13 bases between them. The CDR3 has 15 residues. CDR3 loop: CASSVDRESSYEQYF. The CDR3 DNA reads as TGTGCCAGCAGTGTTGACAGAGAGAGCTCCTACGAGCAGTACTTC.

This clone was recorded a few times. The gene calls are TRBV5-5 and TRBJ2-4; D is undetermined. CDR3 length equals 16 residues. Germline V gene sequence: CDR1 SGHKS, CDR2 YYEKEE (reference sequence). Between the trimmed V and J ends, which lost 2 bases and 9 bases, there was a span of 21 bases. The CDR3 region is CASSLKMVEVSGIQYF. For the CDR3, the DNA is TGTGCCAGCAGCTTAAAAATGGTTGAGGTATCGGGCATTCAGTACTTC.